Presented here are 14 T cell receptor beta chains from one specimen sequenced in a study of blood T cell repertoires in COVID-19. The method was immunoSEQ multiplex PCR; TCRdb's version includes in-frame clones alone and lacks a portion of them. The sample shows 120,000 to 150,000 clones, 80% to 90% of them seen only once. The material sequenced was peripheral blood. Source of these receptors: a man younger than 35 with COVID-19, enrolled during active disease.

The chain recombines TRBV5-4 with TRBJ2-5, with D possibly TRBD1 on 6 matching bases. The V and J ends lost 3 bases and 6 bases respectively, with 18 bases between them. CDR1 and CDR2 (germline): SGHNT, YYREEE (reference sequence). There are 15 residues in the CDR3. The chain's CDR3 is CASSSRDNRWKTQYF. DNA of the CDR3: TGTGCCAGCAGCTCCCGGGACAACCGATGGAAGACCCAGTACTTC.

The rearrangement links TRBV19 to TRBJ1-5; D ambiguous. Germline CDR1 reads LNHDA; CDR2 reads SQIVND (reference sequence). V was pared by 3 bases and J by 5 bases, with 5 bases between. The CDR3 sequence is 12 residues long. The DNA of the CDR3 is TGTGCCAGTAGTATTCGTTATCAGCCCCAGCATTTT. Protein: CASSIRYQPQHF.

This sequence joins TRBV27 and TRBJ2-2; 14 positions match TRBD2. CDR1 is MNHEY, CDR2 SMNVEV, per germline (reference sequence). J lost 7 bases, V lost 5 bases, and 12 bases had no gene match. The CDR3 contains 18 residues. Here the CDR3 DNA reads TGTGCCAGCAGTCCGCGACTAGCGGGAGGGCCGTACAGCGGGGAGCTGTTTTTT. Its translation is CASSPRLAGGPYSGELFF.

In this sample, this clone turned up a few times. V is TRBV9 and J is TRBJ1-1; no clear D. CDR1 is SGDLS and CDR2 is YYNGEE in the germline V gene. Trimming shortened V by 4 bases and J by 1 base, and 14 bases separated the two germline ends. This CDR3 has 15 amino acids. In nucleotides, the CDR3 is TGTGCCAGCAGCCCCAGCTGGGCTTCGAACACTGAAGCTTTCTTT. As protein: CASSPSWASNTEAFF.

This clone was counted once. This chain connects TRBV11-3 to TRBJ1-5; D unresolved. Trimming removed 5 bases from V and 6 bases from J, with 17 bases in between. Germline V gene sequence: CDR1 SGHNT, CDR2 YENEEA. CDR3 size: 15 residues. The DNA for the CDR3 is TGTGCCAGCAGCCAGAGGCCCACCGGGAGTCAGCCCCAGCATTTT. Its translation is CASSQRPTGSQPQHF.

This chain joins TRBV29-1 and TRBJ2-3; TRBD2 agrees at 11 bases. CDR3 length: 15 residues. Looked up from germline, CDR1 is SQVTM and CDR2 is ANQGSEA. V dropped 4 bases and J dropped 1; count of bases not matched to a gene: 4. The CDR3 DNA reads TGCAGCGTTGGCCGGGGACTAGCGGGCACAGATACGCAGTATTTT. This sequence encodes CSVGRGLAGTDTQYF.

The chain joins TRBV5-1 to TRBJ2-1, with 13 bases identical to TRBD2. This CDR3 region has 23 residues. Germline V gene sequence: CDR1 SGHRS, CDR2 YFSETQ. Trimming at V came to 2 bases and at J to 2 bases, leaving 22 bases not matched to a gene. The CDR3 here is CASSLESGLAGEEWTRAYNEQFF. The CDR3 nucleotides read TGCGCCAGCAGCTTAGAGTCAGGACTAGCGGGAGAGGAGTGGACCCGGGCCTACAATGAGCAGTTCTTC.

This clone was seen just once. The chain's CDR3 is CASSPTYGYTF. The CDR3 DNA sequence: TGTGCCAGCAGCCCGACATATGGCTACACCTTC. The chain employs TRBV12-3 or TRBV12-4 and TRBJ1-2; no clear D gene. The CDR3 covers 11 residues. Trimming removed 6 bases from V and 5 bases from J, with 7 bases in between.

The chain has TRBV10-3 and TRBJ2-5, with 9 positions matching TRBD1. After removal of 6 bases from V and 2 bases from J, the junction contained 10 bases not matched to a gene. The CDR3 is 16 residues long. Germline CDR1 and CDR2: ENHRY and SYGVKD. This CDR3 is CAISEVNRGQQETQYF. The DNA of the CDR3 is TGTGCCATCAGCGAAGTAAACAGGGGGCAACAAGAGACCCAGTACTTC.

The CDR3 region has the DNA TGTGCCAGCAGCTTGCCGGGCACAGATACGCAGTATTTT. Encoded protein: CASSLPGTDTQYF. The chain uses TRBV5-6 and TRBJ2-3; no clear D. The CDR3 loop spans 13 amino acids. The germline gives CDR1 SGHDT, CDR2 YYEEEE. Trimming removed 1 base at V and 1 base at J, with 4 bases between.

This sequence joins TRBV19 and TRBJ2-4; D gene unclear. Trimming took off 6 bases at V and 0 bases at J, with 12 bases between the two ends. The CDR3 loop spans 15 amino acids. Germline values: CDR1 LNHDA, CDR2 SQIVND (reference sequence). CDR3 in amino acids: CASSLVALAKNIQYF. CDR3 in DNA: TGTGCCAGTAGCCTAGTGGCTCTAGCCAAAAACATTCAGTACTTC.

This clone was recorded only once. The V gene is TRBV4-3, the J gene TRBJ2-1; TRBD2 agrees at 10 bases. Trimming took 0 bases from V and 6 from J; bases not matched to a gene: 8. This CDR3 has 17 amino acids. Germline V lookup: CDR1 LGHNA, CDR2 YSLEER. The CDR3: CASSQDRTSGNINEQFF. The CDR3 region has the DNA TGCGCCAGCAGCCAAGACCGTACTAGCGGGAATATCAATGAGCAGTTCTTC.

V is TRBV5-1 and J is TRBJ2-3, with TRBD2 matching 10 bases. Trimming took 1 base from V and 4 from J; bases not matched to a gene: 0. The CDR3 is 14 amino acids. Germline V gives CDR1 SGHRS, CDR2 YFSETQ. The CDR3 spells CASSLSGRADTQYF. The CDR3, as DNA: TGCGCCAGCAGCTTGAGCGGGAGGGCAGATACGCAGTATTTT.

This chain connects TRBV5-6 to TRBJ2-5, with TRBD2 identical over 9 bases. The V segment lost 3 bases and the J segment 5 bases; nucleotides outside the gene matches: 11. Germline CDR1 reads SGHDT; CDR2 reads YYEEEE. The length of the CDR3 is 16 residues. For the CDR3, the DNA is TGTGCCAGCAGCTCTCGGGTAGCGGGAGATGAGGAGACCCAGTACTTC. It encodes CASSSRVAGDEETQYF.